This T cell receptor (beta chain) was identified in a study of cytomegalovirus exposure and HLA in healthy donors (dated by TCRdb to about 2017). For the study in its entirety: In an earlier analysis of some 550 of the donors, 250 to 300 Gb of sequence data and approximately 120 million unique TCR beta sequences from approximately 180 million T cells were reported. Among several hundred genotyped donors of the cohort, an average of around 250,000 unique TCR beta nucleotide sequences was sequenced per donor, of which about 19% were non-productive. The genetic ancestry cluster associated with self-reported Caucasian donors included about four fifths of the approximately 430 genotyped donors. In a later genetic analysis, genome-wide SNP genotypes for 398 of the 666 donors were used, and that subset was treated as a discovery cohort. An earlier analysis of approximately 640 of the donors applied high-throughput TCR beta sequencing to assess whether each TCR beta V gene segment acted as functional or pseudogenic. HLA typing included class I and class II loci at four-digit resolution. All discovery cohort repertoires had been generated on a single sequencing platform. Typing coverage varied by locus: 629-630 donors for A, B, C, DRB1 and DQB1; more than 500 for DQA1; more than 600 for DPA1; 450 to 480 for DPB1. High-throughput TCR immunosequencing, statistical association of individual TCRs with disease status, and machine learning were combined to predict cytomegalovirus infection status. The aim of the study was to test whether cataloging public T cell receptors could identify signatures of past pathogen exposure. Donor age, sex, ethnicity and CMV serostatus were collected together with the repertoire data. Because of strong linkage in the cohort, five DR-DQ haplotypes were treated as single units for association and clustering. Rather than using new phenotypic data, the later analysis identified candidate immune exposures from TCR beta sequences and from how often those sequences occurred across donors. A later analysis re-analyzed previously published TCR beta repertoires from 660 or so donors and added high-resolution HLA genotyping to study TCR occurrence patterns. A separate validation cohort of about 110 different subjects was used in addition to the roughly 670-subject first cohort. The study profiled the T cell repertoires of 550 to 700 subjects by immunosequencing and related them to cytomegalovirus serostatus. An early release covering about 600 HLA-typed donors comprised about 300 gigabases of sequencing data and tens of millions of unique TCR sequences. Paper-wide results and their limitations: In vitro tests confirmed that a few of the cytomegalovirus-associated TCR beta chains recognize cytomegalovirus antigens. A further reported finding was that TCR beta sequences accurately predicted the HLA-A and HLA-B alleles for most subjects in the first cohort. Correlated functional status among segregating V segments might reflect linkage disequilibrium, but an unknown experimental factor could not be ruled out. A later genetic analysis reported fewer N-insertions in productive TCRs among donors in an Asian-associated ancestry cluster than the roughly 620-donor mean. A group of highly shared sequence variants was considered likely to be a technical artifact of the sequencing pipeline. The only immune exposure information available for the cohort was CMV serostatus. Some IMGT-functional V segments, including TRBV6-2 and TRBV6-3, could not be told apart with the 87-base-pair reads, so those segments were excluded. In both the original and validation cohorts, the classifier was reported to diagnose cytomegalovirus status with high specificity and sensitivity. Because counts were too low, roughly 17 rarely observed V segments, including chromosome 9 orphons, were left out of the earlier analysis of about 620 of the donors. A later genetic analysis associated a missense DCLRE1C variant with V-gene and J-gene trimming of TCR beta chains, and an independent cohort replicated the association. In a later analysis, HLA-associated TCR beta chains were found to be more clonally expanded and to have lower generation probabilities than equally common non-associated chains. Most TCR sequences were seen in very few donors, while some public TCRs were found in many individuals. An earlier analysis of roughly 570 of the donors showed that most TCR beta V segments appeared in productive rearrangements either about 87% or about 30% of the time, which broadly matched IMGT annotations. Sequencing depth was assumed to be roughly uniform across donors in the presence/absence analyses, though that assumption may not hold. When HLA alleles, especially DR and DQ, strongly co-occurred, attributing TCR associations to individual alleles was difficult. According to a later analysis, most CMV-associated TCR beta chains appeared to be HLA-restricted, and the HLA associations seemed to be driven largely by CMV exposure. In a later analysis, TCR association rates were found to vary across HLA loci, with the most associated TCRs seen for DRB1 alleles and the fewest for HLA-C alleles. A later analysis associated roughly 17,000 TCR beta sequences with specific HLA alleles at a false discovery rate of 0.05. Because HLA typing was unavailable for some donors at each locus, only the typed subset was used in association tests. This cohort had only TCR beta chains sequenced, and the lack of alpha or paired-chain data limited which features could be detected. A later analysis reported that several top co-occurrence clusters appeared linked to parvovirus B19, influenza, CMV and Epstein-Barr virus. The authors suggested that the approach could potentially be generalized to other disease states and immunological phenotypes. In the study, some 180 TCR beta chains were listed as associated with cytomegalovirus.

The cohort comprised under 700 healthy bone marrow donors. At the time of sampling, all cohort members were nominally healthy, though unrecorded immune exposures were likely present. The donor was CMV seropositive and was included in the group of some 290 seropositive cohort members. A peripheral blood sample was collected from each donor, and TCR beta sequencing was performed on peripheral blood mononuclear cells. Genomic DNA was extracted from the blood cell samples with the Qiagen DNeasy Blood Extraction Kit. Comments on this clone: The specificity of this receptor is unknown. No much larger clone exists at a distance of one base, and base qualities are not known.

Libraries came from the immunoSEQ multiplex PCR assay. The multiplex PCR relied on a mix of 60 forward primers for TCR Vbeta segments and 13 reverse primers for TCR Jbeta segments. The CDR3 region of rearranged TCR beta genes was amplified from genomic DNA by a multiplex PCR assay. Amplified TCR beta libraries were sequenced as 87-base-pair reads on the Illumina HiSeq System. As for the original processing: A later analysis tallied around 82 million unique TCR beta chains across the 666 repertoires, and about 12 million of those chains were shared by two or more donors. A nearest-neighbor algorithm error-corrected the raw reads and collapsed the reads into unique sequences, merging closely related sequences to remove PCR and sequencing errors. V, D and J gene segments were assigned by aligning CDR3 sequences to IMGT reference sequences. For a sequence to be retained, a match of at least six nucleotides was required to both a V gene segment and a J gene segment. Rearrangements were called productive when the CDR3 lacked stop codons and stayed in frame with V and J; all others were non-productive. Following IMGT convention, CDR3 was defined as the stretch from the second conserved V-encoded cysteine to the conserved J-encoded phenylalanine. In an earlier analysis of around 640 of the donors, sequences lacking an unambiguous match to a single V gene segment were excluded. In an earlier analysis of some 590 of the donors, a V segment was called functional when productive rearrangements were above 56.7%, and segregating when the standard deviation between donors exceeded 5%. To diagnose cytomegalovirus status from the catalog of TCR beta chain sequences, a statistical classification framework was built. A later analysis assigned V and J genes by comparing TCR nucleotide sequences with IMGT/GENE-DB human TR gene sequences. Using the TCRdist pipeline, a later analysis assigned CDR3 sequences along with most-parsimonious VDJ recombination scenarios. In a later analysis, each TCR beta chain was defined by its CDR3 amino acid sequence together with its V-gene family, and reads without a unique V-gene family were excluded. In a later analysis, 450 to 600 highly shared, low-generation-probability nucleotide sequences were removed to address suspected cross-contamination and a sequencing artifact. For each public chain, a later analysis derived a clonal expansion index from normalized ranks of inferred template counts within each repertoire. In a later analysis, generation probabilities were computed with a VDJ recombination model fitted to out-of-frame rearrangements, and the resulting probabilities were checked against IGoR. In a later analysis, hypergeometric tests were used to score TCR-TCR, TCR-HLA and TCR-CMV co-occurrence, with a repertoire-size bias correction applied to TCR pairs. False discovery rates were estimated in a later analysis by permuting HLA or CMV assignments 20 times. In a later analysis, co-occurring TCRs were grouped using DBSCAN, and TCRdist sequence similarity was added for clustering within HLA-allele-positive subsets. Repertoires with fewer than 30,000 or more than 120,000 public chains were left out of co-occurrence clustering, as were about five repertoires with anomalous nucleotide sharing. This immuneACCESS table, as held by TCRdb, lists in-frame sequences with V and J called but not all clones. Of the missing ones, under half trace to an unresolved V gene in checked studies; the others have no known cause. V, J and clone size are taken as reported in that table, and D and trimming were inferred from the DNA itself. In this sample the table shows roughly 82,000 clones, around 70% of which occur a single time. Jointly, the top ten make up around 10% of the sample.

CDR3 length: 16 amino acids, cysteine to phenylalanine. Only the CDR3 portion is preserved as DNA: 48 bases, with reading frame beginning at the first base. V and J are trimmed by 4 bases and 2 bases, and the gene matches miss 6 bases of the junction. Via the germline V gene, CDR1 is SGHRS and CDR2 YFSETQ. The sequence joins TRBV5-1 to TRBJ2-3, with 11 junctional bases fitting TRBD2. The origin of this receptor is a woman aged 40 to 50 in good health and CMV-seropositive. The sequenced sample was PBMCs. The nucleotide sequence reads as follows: TGCGCCAGCAGCCCCATAGCGGGAGGGCTCACAGATACGCAGTATTTT. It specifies CASSPIAGGLTDTQYF.